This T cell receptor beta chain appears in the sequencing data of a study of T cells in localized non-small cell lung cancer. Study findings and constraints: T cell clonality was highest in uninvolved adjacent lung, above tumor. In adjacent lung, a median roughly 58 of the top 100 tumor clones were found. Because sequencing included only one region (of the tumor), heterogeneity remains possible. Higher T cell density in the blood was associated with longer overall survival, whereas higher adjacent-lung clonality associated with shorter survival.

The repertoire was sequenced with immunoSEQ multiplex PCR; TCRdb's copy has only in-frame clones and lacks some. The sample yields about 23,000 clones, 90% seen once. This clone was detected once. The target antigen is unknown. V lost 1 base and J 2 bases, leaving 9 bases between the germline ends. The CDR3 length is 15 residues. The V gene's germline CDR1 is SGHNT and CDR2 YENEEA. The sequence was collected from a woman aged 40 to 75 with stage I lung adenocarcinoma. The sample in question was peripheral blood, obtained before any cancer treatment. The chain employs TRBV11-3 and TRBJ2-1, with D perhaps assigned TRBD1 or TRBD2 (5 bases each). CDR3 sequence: CASSLARDPYNEQFF. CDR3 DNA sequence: TGTGCCAGCAGCTTAGCCAGGGACCCCTACAATGAGCAGTTCTTC.